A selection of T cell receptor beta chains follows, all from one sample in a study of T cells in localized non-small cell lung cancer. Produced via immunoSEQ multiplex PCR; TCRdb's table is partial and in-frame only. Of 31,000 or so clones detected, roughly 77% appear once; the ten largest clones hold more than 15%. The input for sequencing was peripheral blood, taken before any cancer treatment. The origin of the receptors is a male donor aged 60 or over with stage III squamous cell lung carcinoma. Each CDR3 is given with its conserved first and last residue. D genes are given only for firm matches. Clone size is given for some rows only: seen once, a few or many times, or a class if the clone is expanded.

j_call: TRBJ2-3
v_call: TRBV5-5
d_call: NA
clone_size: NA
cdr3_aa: CASTDRDSLRSTQYF
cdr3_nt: TGTGCCAGCACCGACCGGGACTCCCTCCGGTCTACGCAGTATTTT

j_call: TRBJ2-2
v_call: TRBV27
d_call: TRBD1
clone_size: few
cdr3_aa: CASSPEGQGNSGELFF
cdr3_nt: TGTGCCAGCAGCCCCGAGGGACAGGGTAATTCCGGGGAGCTGTTTTTT

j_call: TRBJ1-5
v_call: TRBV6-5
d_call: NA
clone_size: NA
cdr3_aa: CASSYAGLNQPQHF
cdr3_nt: TGTGCCAGCAGTTATGCGGGGTTAAATCAGCCCCAGCATTTT

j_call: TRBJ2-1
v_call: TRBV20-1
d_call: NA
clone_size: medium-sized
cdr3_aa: CSALSYNEQFF
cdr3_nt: TGCAGTGCACTATCCTACAATGAGCAGTTCTTC

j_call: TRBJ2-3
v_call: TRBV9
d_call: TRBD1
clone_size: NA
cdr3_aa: CASSQGGLRTDTQYF
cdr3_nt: TGTGCCAGCAGCCAAGGGGGCCTTCGCACAGATACGCAGTATTTT

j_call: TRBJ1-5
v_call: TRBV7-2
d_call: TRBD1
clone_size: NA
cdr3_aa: CASSPQGVSNQPQHF
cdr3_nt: TGTGCCAGCAGCCCACAGGGGGTTAGCAATCAGCCCCAGCATTTT

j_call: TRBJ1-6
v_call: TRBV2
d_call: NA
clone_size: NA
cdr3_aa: CASTRTGTENNSPLHF
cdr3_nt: TGTGCCAGCACCAGGACCGGGACCGAGAATAATTCACCCCTCCACTTT

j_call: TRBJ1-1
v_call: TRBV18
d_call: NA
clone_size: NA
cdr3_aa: CASSPLASRGPNTEAFF
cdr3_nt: TGTGCCAGCTCACCCCTTGCCTCTCGGGGGCCGAACACTGAAGCTTTCTTT

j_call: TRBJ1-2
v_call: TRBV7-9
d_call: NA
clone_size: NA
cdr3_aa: CASSSSPSPGGYTF
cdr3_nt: TGTGCCAGCAGCTCATCACCGAGCCCGGGGGGCTACACCTTC

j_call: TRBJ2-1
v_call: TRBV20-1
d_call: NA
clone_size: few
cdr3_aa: CSAWGQNEQFF
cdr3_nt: TGCAGTGCCTGGGGGCAAAATGAGCAGTTCTTC